Listed here are 18 T cell receptor beta chains from one sample, sequenced in a study of identical twins. In TCRdb, the 5' RACE reads were re-called with MiXCR into one record per CDR3 protein. This table holds about 810,000 distinct CDR3 sequences, 9% to 15% found once. These records were also assigned to another study, of yellow fever vaccine responses in identical twins.

Sequenced sample: PBMCs. These receptors all stem from a woman aged 18-30 years in good health.

This clonotype was seen more than once but under ten times. The V call is TRBV27, the J call TRBJ2-7, with 7 bases that match TRBD2. CDR1 and CDR2 (germline): MNHEY, SMNVEV (reference sequence). The CDR3 consists of 15 residues. V trimming: 2 bases; J trimming: 1 base; junction bases outside the gene matches: 5. CDR3 DNA sequence: TGTGCCAGCAGTTTAGACGGGAGGCCATCCTACGAGCAGTACTTC. Translating it yields CASSLDGRPSYEQYF.

The chain joins TRBV5-1 to TRBJ2-7; D may be TRBD2 (5 bases). The germline CDR1 and CDR2 sequences are SGHRS and YFSETQ. The CDR3 totals 13 residues. The V gene lost 5 bases and the J gene lost 0 bases, with 9 bases spanning the gap. In DNA, the CDR3 is TGCGCCAGCAGAGCGGAAAGCTCCTACGAGCAGTACGTC. Translation gives CASRAESSYEQYV.

The CDR3 reads CSAQGRAETQYF. For the CDR3, the DNA is TGCAGTGCTCAGGGGCGGGCAGAGACCCAGTACTTC. This chain connects TRBV20-1 to TRBJ2-5, with D possibly matching TRBD1 (6 bases). Germline V lookup: CDR1 DFQATT, CDR2 SNEGSKA (reference sequence). The V and J ends lost 5 bases and 4 bases respectively, with 11 bases between them. The CDR3 totals 12 residues.

This clonotype came up a few times. The rearrangement joins TRBV12-3 or TRBV12-4 to TRBJ2-3, with D perhaps being TRBD1 or TRBD2 (6 bases each). The CDR3 consists of 14 residues. Trimming took 4 bases from V and 12 from J, leaving 20 bases between them. CDR3 amino acids: CASSSGDTLWVQYF. The CDR3 coding sequence is TGTGCCAGCAGTTCGGGGGACACGCTCTGGGTACAGTATTTT.

This clonotype was seen only a few times. The V call is TRBV6-2 or TRBV6-3, the J call TRBJ2-4; TRBD2 aligns across 10 bases. V was pared by 5 bases and J by 7 bases, with 2 bases of the junction left unmatched. The CDR3 length is 13 residues. Germline V gene sequence: CDR1 MNHEY, CDR2 SVGEGT. The CDR3 sequence is CASSPGLANIQYF. CDR3 bases: TGTGCCAGCAGTCCGGGACTAGCGAACATTCAGTACTTC.

This clonotype has a count of ten or more. This sequence joins TRBV29-1 and TRBJ2-7; perhaps TRBD2 as D (5 bases). Germline CDR1 SQVTM, CDR2 ANQGSEA. V was clipped by 4 bases and J by 4 bases, with 23 bases between them. The CDR3 extends over 16 amino acids. This chain's CDR3 is CSVVDSADAVDYEQYF. The CDR3 coding sequence is TGCAGCGTTGTAGATTCAGCGGACGCAGTGGATTACGAGCAGTACTTC.

The rearrangement links TRBV6-2 or TRBV6-3 to TRBJ2-2; 8 bases line up with TRBD2. CDR1 is MNHEY, CDR2 SVGEGT, per germline. Trimming cost V 5 bases and J 12 bases; bases outside gene matches: 23. The CDR3 length is 18 residues. CDR3 coding DNA: TGTGCCAGCAGTACCCGATCCGGGGCGGGAGGTCTCCGTCGGAAGCTGTTTTTT. This gives the protein CASSTRSGAGGLRRKLFF.

This clonotype was detected a few times. The CDR3 protein is CASRPPTGGGEQFF. Here the CDR3 DNA reads TGTGCCAGCAGGCCCCCAACAGGGGGCGGTGAGCAGTTCTTC. The rearrangement links TRBV2 to TRBJ2-1; 9 nucleotides align to TRBD1. V was clipped by 6 bases and J by 9 bases; unmatched bases: 9. Germline V gives CDR1 SNHLY, CDR2 FYNNEI. This CDR3 is built from 14 residues.

This clonotype was seen a handful of times. CDR3 sequence reads: CASSLDPRTVANTGELFF. The CDR3 coding sequence is TGTGCCAGCAGCTTAGATCCCCGGACAGTCGCGAACACCGGGGAGCTGTTTTTT. The rearrangement joins TRBV11-2 to TRBJ2-2, with a possible D match to TRBD1 (6 bases). Per the germline V gene, CDR1 is SGHAT and CDR2 is FQNNGV. The CDR3 is 18 amino acids. Trimming shortened V by 0 bases and J by 0 bases, and 14 bases separated the two germline ends.

This clonotype turned up a few times. This chain connects TRBV6-6 to TRBJ1-4; no clear D. V was cut by 7 bases and J by 10 bases, with 16 bases left in between. The CDR3 extends over 13 amino acids. Germline lookup yields CDR1 MNHNY and CDR2 SVGAGI (reference sequence). The DNA of the CDR3 is TGTGCCAGCAAAGATACATCTGGAGGAAAACTGTTTTTT. Amino acid sequence: CASKDTSGGKLFF.

This clonotype was observed many times. The CDR3 DNA reads as TGCGCCAGCAGCCTAAGAAGCGCGTGGGAGGGAGAGCCCCAGCATTTT. Residues: CASSLRSAWEGEPQHF. The chain uses TRBV4-1 and TRBJ1-5; the D is unclear. The CDR3 covers 16 residues. V dropped 4 bases and J dropped 8 bases, with 21 bases sitting between them. Germline V CDR1 and CDR2: MGHRA, YSYEKL.

The genes are TRBV2 and TRBJ2-1; tentative D call: TRBD2 (7 bases). The CDR3 has 14 residues. V shed 10 bases and J shed 0 bases, with 13 bases lying between them. Germline lookup yields CDR1 SNHLY and CDR2 FYNNEI. The CDR3 region is CAIRRGASYNEQFF. The CDR3 coding sequence is TGTGCCATTAGACGGGGGGCCTCCTACAATGAGCAGTTCTTC.

This chain joins TRBV5-1 and TRBJ2-5; 7 nucleotides align to TRBD2. CDR3 length: 14 residues. Germline V gene lookup returns CDR1 SGHRS and CDR2 YFSETQ. Trimming at V came to 4 bases and at J to 5 bases, leaving 8 bases not matched to a gene. CDR3 sequence (DNA): TGCGCCAGCAGCGGGACTATCCTAGGGGAGACCCAGTACTTC. Encoded protein: CASSGTILGETQYF.

The chain couples TRBV6-1 to TRBJ2-7; tentatively, D is TRBD1 (5 bases). The V end lost 5 bases, the J end lost 1 base, and 12 bases lay between the germline ends. The CDR3 consists of 14 residues. The germline gives CDR1 MNHNS, CDR2 SASEGT. The CDR3 loop is CASSPLDSSYEQYV. The CDR3 bases are TGTGCCAGCAGTCCTCTCGACAGTTCCTACGAGCAGTACGTC.

The chain employs TRBV12-3 or TRBV12-4 and TRBJ2-2; TRBD1 matches 11 bases. The J segment lost 5 bases and the V segment lost 8 bases, leaving 10 bases of the junction unmatched. CDR3 length: 16 residues. Written as DNA, the CDR3 is TGTGCCAGCGGAGACCGGGACAGGGGGTCTACCGGGGAGCTGTTTTTT. It codes for CASGDRDRGSTGELFF.

This chain links TRBV28 with TRBJ2-1; D is uncertain. Germline values: CDR1 MDHEN, CDR2 SYDVKM. V was clipped by 5 bases and J by 8 bases, with 13 bases between them. The CDR3 totals 13 residues. The CDR3 spells CASSRTERDEQFF. The DNA of the CDR3 is TGTGCCAGCAGTCGAACGGAACGGGATGAGCAGTTCTTC.

The V and J genes are TRBV7-3 and TRBJ2-5; D possibly uses TRBD1 or TRBD2 (5 bases each). Germline V lookup: CDR1 SGHTA, CDR2 FQGTGA. Trimming removed 1 base from V and 1 base from J, with 10 bases in between. The CDR3 contains 15 residues. As DNA, the CDR3 is TGTGCCAGCAGCTTAATCGGGGCATCCCAAGAGACCCAGTACTTC. It translates to CASSLIGASQETQYF.

This clonotype came up many times. The V gene is TRBV9, the J gene TRBJ2-1; 9 nucleotides line up with TRBD2. CDR1 SGDLS and CDR2 YYNGEE come from the germline V gene. The trim removed 0 bases at V and 4 bases at J, leaving 2 bases unmatched. The CDR3 runs 15 residues. The CDR3 sequence is CASSVASGTYNEQFF. DNA for the CDR3: TGTGCCAGCAGCGTAGCTAGCGGGACGTACAATGAGCAGTTCTTC.